This T cell receptor beta chain is from a study of T cells in Graves' hyperthyroidism and ophthalmopathy. V dropped 4 bases and J dropped 9 bases, with 17 bases sitting between them. Germline CDR1 and CDR2: SGHNT and YYREEE (reference sequence). The CDR3 loop spans 14 amino acids. This clonotype was recorded once. Amplification of TCR beta CDR3 regions was performed using RNA transcripts as template. HTBI primers were the set used in a first-round RT-PCR of the TCR CDR3. TCRdb passed the multiplex PCR reads through MiXCR, listing each CDR3 protein once. This repertoire shows around 560,000 distinct CDR3 sequences, around 15% found once; its top ten account for around 19%. Patients aged 18 to 65 with hyperthyroidism were newly diagnosed, with duration under 2 months.

The chain recombines TRBV5-4 with TRBJ2-1; D is tentatively TRBD1 or TRBD2 (6 bases each). This TCR was recovered from a young woman with Graves' hyperthyroidism. The specimen was blood. CDR3: CASSPVARGVEQFF. The CDR3 bases are TGTGCCAGCAGCCCTGTAGCGAGGGGGGTTGAGCAGTTCTTC.